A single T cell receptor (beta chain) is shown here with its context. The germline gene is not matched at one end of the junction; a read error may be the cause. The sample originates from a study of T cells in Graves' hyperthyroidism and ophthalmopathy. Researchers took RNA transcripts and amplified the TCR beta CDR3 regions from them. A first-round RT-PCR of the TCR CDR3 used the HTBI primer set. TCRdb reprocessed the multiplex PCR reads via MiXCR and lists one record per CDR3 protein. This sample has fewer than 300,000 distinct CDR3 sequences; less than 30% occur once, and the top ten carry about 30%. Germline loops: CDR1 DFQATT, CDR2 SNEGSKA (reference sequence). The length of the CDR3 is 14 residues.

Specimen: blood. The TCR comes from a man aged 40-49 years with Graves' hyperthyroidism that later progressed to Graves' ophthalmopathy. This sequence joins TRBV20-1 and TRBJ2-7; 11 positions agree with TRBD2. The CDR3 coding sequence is TGCGGTGCTCGAGGGACTAGCGGAACCTACGAGCAGTACTTC. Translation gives CGARGTSGTYEQYF.